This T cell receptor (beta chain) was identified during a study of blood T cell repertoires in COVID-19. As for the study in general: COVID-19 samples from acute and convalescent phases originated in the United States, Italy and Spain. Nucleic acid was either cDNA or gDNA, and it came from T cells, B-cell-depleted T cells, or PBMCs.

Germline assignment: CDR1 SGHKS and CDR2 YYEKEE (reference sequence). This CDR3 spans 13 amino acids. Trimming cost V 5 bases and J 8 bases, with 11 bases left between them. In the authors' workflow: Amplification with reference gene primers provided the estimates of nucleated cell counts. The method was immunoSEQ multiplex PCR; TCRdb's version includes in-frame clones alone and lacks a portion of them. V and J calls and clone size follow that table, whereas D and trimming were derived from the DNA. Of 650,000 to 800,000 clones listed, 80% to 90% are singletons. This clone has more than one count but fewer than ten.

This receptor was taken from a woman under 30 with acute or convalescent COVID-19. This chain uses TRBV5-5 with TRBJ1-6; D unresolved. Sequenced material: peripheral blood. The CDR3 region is CASSPPRDSPLHF. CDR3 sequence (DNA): TGTGCCAGCAGTCCCCCCCGGGATTCACCCCTCCACTTT. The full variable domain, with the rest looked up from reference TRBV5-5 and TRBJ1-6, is DAGVTQSPTHLIKTRGQQVTLRCSPISGHKSVSWYQQVLGQGPQFIFQYYEKEERGRGNFPDRFSARQFPNYSSELNVNALLLGDSALYLCASSPPRDSPLHFGNGTRLTVT.